This T cell receptor beta chain stems from a study of blood T cell repertoires in COVID-19. In the study overall: COVID-19 samples from acute and convalescent phases originated in the United States, Italy and Spain. Sources were T cells, B-cell-depleted T cells, or PBMCs; the material itself was cDNA or gDNA.

Original handling: By means of reference gene primer amplification, nucleated cell counts were estimated. Using immunoSEQ multiplex PCR, the repertoire was profiled, and TCRdb retains in-frame clones only, with some absent. The V and J calls and the clone size are those of that table, but D and trimming were determined from the DNA. The table includes about 87,000 clones, over 75% detected once. CDR1 and CDR2 (germline): SGHTA, FQGTGA. The CDR3 totals 16 residues. V lost 5 bases and J lost 3, with 18 bases in between. The material sequenced was peripheral blood. The source is a woman older than 75 with acute or convalescent COVID-19. V and J are TRBV7-3 and TRBJ2-3; D is perhaps TRBD1 (6 bases). Here the CDR3 DNA reads TGTGCCAGCAGCCCCCAGGGGCCTGGAGTGACAGATACGCAGTATTTT. It yields the protein CASSPQGPGVTDTQYF.